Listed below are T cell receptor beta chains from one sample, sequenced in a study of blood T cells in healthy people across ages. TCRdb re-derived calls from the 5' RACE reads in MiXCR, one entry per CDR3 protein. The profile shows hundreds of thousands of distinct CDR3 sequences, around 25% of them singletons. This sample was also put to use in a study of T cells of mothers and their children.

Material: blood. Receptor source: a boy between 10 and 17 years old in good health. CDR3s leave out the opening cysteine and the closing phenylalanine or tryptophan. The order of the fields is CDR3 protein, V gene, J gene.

AISQGQAEREQY	TRBV10-3	TRBJ2-7
AIRLLGNQPQH	TRBV10-3	TRBJ1-5
ASSLSRENTEAF	TRBV5-1	TRBJ1-1
ASSNPVSGTDTQY	TRBV11-3	TRBJ2-3
ASSLVGGREPQH	TRBV5-5	TRBJ1-5
ASSLIADSGNTIY	TRBV7-3	TRBJ1-3
ASSSTGTSAYEQY	TRBV5-1	.
ASSPTGYSYGYT	TRBV28	TRBJ1-2
ATSDRTGGNYNEQF	TRBV24-1	TRBJ2-1
ASSLLAGNSYNEQF	TRBV3-1	TRBJ2-1
TSSLLQVDSPLH	TRBV27	TRBJ1-6
ASSREDRVNEKLF	TRBV6-1	TRBJ1-4
ASSPNSKIEQY	TRBV7-9	TRBJ2-3
SARDLRGAYKQF	TRBV20-1	.
ASSHSYHRNRSPLH	TRBV3-1	TRBJ1-6
ASSEGLGQLTDTQY	TRBV6-1	TRBJ2-3
SARVGTGVSSYT	TRBV20-1	TRBJ1-2
ASSPRVPDTQY	TRBV7-3	TRBJ2-3
SARDIRASMKTQY	TRBV20-1	TRBJ2-5
ATSDTMTGAQETQY	TRBV24-1	TRBJ2-5
ATSSAGWQETQY	TRBV15	TRBJ2-5
ASSQIDSNQPQH	TRBV4-2	TRBJ1-5
ASSLIGGGTEAF	TRBV28	TRBJ1-1
ASSLTLAVEETQY	TRBV4-1	.
ASGQDDAPDKTQY	TRBV4-1	TRBJ2-5
SVEDERAGQY	TRBV29-1	TRBJ2-7
SVEGPTGAEETQY	TRBV29-1	TRBJ2-5
ASSVGDENEKLF	TRBV9	TRBJ1-4
ASSLDAPPGAHHNEQF	TRBV11-2	TRBJ2-1
ASSQDGTGGPYNGQF	TRBV4-3	TRBJ2-1
ASSKGFSYNEQF	TRBV11-3	TRBJ2-1
ASSYDGLTQRSGSADTQY	TRBV6-5	TRBJ2-3
ASRPITATNEKLF	TRBV27	TRBJ1-4
SVCRDRDNYEQY	TRBV29-1	TRBJ2-7
SEQEVAKNIQY	TRBV29-1	TRBJ2-4
SVWKGGTEAF	TRBV29-1	TRBJ1-1
ASSSQGSTEAF	TRBV7-2	TRBJ1-1
ASRPGHRYEQY	TRBV12-3/TRBV12-4	TRBJ2-7
ASSTTGVGTDTQY	TRBV5-5	TRBJ2-3
ASRELQGWVQY	TRBV27	TRBJ2-4
SAWDRGLGYT	TRBV29-1	TRBJ1-2
ASSESSSLGNEQF	TRBV6-4	TRBJ2-1
SVTRGIDQY	TRBV29-1	TRBJ2-4
ASSPGLGNNEQF	TRBV5-1	TRBJ2-1
ASSGTGKREQY	TRBV28	TRBJ2-7
ASSQDREQSYTGELF	TRBV4-3	TRBJ2-2